The 12 T cell receptor beta chains below all came from one sample that was sequenced in a study of T cell changes during pregnancy in multiple sclerosis. Repertoires were generated with immunoSEQ multiplex PCR, while TCRdb's copy carries only in-frame clones and drops some. This sample has about 15,000 clones, with just over 85% found just once. The material sequenced was CD8+ T cells from peripheral blood mononuclear cells, taken in the first trimester of pregnancy. Receptors were obtained from a female donor with multiple sclerosis, enrolled in a pregnancy study.

This rearrangement joins TRBV27 to TRBJ1-5; 9 bases fit TRBD1. V lost 4 bases, J lost 4 bases, and 8 bases stayed unmatched. Germline V gene sequence: CDR1 MNHEY, CDR2 SMNVEV (reference sequence). The CDR3 has 16 residues. The CDR3 loop is CASSSQGAMVNQPQHF. DNA of the CDR3: TGTGCCAGCAGTTCACAGGGGGCTATGGTAAATCAGCCCCAGCATTTT.

The J gene is TRBJ2-1, the V gene TRBV9, with 11 bases that match TRBD1. V was clipped by 2 bases and J by 5 bases; unmatched bases: 12. CDR1 and CDR2 from the germline V gene are SGDLS and YYNGEE. The CDR3 sequence is 18 residues long. CDR3 sequence (DNA): TGTGCCAGCAGCGTCTTTGTGGGGGACAGGGGGACCCACAATGAGCAGTTCTTC. The encoded protein is CASSVFVGDRGTHNEQFF.

The gene calls are TRBV28 and TRBJ2-3; the D is unclear. CDR1 is MDHEN and CDR2 is SYDVKM in the germline V gene. CDR3 size: 13 residues. The V and J ends lost 1 base and 5 bases respectively, with 7 bases between them. CDR3 DNA: TGTGCCAGCAGTTTATTTCCGGGAGATACGCAGTATTTT. This sequence encodes CASSLFPGDTQYF.

V usage is TRBV28 and J usage is TRBJ1-4; D remains unclear. The germline V gene has CDR1 MDHEN and CDR2 SYDVKM. V gave up 3 bases and J gave up 12 bases, with 14 bases separating them. This CDR3 comprises 13 residues. Written as DNA, the CDR3 is TGTGCCAGCAGTTTTCCGGAGCGGGAAGAACTGTTTTTT. Amino acid sequence: CASSFPEREELFF.

The rearrangement uses TRBV5-1 and TRBJ2-5; 12 positions match TRBD1. With V trimmed by 3 bases and J by 8 bases, 23 bases remained unmatched. Germline lookup yields CDR1 SGHRS and CDR2 YFSETQ. The CDR3 has 20 residues. CDR3: CASSSTPLGDRGRWARTQYF. The DNA for the CDR3 is TGCGCCAGCAGCTCCACTCCTCTCGGGGACAGGGGGCGGTGGGCCCGCACCCAGTACTTC. The full variable domain, its missing parts supplied by reference TRBV5-1 and TRBJ2-5, is KAGVTQTPRYLIKTRGQQVTLSCSPISGHRSVSWYQQTPGQGLQFLFEYFSETQRNKGNFPGRFSGRQFSNSRSEMNVSTLELGDSALYLCASSSTPLGDRGRWARTQYFGPGTRLLVL.

This clone was observed once. V usage is TRBV18 and J usage is TRBJ2-2; D may be TRBD1 (6 bases). The CDR3 runs to 16 residues. V dropped 4 bases and J dropped 3 bases, with 15 bases sitting between them. The germline gives CDR1 KGHSH, CDR2 LQKENI. The CDR3 DNA follows: TGTGCCAGCTCACGCCACAGGGCGGTACACACCGGGGAGCTGTTTTTT. This sequence encodes CASSRHRAVHTGELFF.

This chain links TRBV9 with TRBJ1-2, with D possibly TRBD1 on 6 matching bases. CDR1 is SGDLS and CDR2 is YYNGEE in the germline V gene. V lost 0 bases to trimming and J lost 6 bases, with 21 bases between them. CDR3 length: 17 amino acids. The CDR3 protein is CASSVARTNRVPDGYTF. In DNA, the CDR3 is TGTGCCAGCAGCGTAGCCCGAACAAACAGGGTTCCAGATGGCTACACCTTC.

The chain is built from TRBV11-2 and TRBJ2-3, with D possibly matching TRBD1 (6 bases). The CDR3 extends over 14 amino acids. Trimming took 3 bases from V and 5 from J, leaving 12 bases between them. The germline V gene encodes CDR1 SGHAT and CDR2 FQNNGV. DNA of the CDR3: TGTGCCAGCAGCTTTAATGGGGGCGTAGATACGCAGTATTTT. This codes for CASSFNGGVDTQYF.

The chain has TRBV27 and TRBJ2-3, with D possibly matching TRBD2 (5 bases). The germline V and J ends were trimmed by 0 bases and 9 bases, with 13 bases remaining between them. Germline values: CDR1 MNHEY, CDR2 SMNVEV (reference sequence). CDR3 length: 14 residues. The CDR3 DNA sequence: TGTGCCAGCAGTTTATCGGCGGGTCACGGGACGCAGTATTTT. Translating it yields CASSLSAGHGTQYF.

The chain recombines TRBV30 with TRBJ2-3; maybe TRBD2 (6 bases). Deletions cut 0 bases from V and 6 bases from J, with 16 bases between. The CDR3 covers 15 residues. Germline V CDR1 and CDR2: GTSNPN, SVGIG (reference sequence). This CDR3 reads CAWSVRVAGRDTQYF. CDR3 in DNA: TGTGCCTGGAGTGTACGAGTGGCGGGGAGGGATACGCAGTATTTT.

The chain recombines TRBV5-4 with TRBJ2-5, with D possibly TRBD2 on 6 matching bases. Germline CDR1 and CDR2: SGHNT and YYREEE (reference sequence). The CDR3 covers 15 residues. V was trimmed by 4 bases and J by 2 bases, leaving 15 bases between them. The DNA of the CDR3 is TGTGCCAGCAGCGAGAGGCCGGGGGTTCAAGAGACCCAGTACTTC. Protein product: CASSERPGVQETQYF. The variable domain in full, completed from reference TRBV5-4 and TRBJ2-5, reads ETGVTQSPTHLIKTRGQQVTLRCSSQSGHNTVSWYQQALGQGPQFIFQYYREEENGRGNFPPRFSGLQFPNYSSELNVNALELDDSALYLCASSERPGVQETQYFGPGTRLLVL.

V gene TRBV27 combines with J gene TRBJ2-1; 9 bases are a match to TRBD2. Germline lookup yields CDR1 MNHEY and CDR2 SMNVEV (reference sequence). The ends lost 3 bases at V and 6 bases at J; junction bases unmatched: 6. The CDR3 length is 15 residues. CDR3 region: CASSFGQREVNEQFF. The CDR3 DNA is TGTGCCAGCAGTTTCGGGCAGCGGGAGGTCAATGAGCAGTTCTTC.